The 14 T cell receptor beta chains reported below all come from one sample, sequenced in a study of cytomegalovirus exposure and HLA in healthy donors. Vbeta (60) and Jbeta (13) primers were used in the PCR. Assay used: immunoSEQ multiplex PCR; TCRdb lists only in-frame clones, some missing. The sample contains roughly 120,000 clones, about 76% of which appear only once. The sequenced material came from PBMCs. These receptors originate from a woman in her sixties in good health and CMV-seropositive.

This clone was seen just once. The V call is TRBV12-5, the J call TRBJ1-5; TRBD1 matches 9 bases. The V gene's germline CDR1 is LGHNT and CDR2 FRNRAP. V was pared by 2 bases and J by 3 bases, with 2 bases of the junction left unmatched. There are 15 residues in the CDR3. CDR3 loop: CASGLTGGPNQPQHF. The CDR3 DNA follows: TGTGCTAGTGGTTTGACAGGGGGCCCCAATCAGCCCCAGCATTTT.

To note about this clone: At one of its ends the junction is not consistent with the germline gene, which may arise from a read error. J is TRBJ1-3 and V is TRBV4-2; 8 nucleotides match TRBD1. This CDR3 region has 17 residues. Germline CDR1 reads LGHNA; CDR2 reads YNFKEQ. The CDR3 sequence is CASSDRSPGQAGNAIYF. The CDR3 nucleotides are TGTGCCAGCAGCGATAGATCTCCGGGACAGGCGGGAAACGCCATATATTTT.

The rearrangement uses TRBV2 and TRBJ1-5, with D unresolved. Per germline, CDR1 SNHLY and CDR2 FYNNEI. This CDR3 region has 14 residues. The V end was cut by 4 bases, the J end by 1 base, with 8 bases between. The CDR3 bases are TGTGCCAGCAGTGCACAACAAAGCAATCAGCCCCAGCATTTT. Translation: CASSAQQSNQPQHF.

The chain recombines TRBV2 with TRBJ1-5; maybe TRBD1 (6 bases). Germline V gene lookup returns CDR1 SNHLY and CDR2 FYNNEI. Deletions cut 9 bases from V and 0 bases from J, with 12 bases between. The CDR3 spans 14 residues. CDR3 amino acids: CASSGQPSNQPQHF. The CDR3 nucleotides are TGTGCCAGTTCGGGACAACCTAGCAATCAGCCCCAGCATTTT.

V is TRBV19 and J is TRBJ1-2, with D perhaps TRBD1 (5 bases). CDR1 and CDR2 from the germline V gene are LNHDA and SQIVND (reference sequence). V dropped 3 bases and J dropped 3 bases, with 17 bases sitting between them. The CDR3 length is 16 residues. CDR3 coding DNA: TGTGCCAGTAGTATTAATACCAGGGCCTCTGACTATGGCTACACCTTC. It is translated as CASSINTRASDYGYTF.

This clone was seen a few times. The chain recombines TRBV19 with TRBJ2-7; 15 bases are a match to TRBD2. Trimming removed 5 bases from V and 5 bases from J; junction bases left unmatched: 16. Germline V gene lookup returns CDR1 LNHDA and CDR2 SQIVND (reference sequence). The CDR3 is 19 residues long. CDR3 protein: CASSAGLAGGPGLTHEQYF. CDR3 sequence (DNA): TGTGCCAGTAGTGCTGGACTAGCGGGGGGGCCCGGTCTAACGCACGAGCAGTACTTC.

The chain employs TRBV2 and TRBJ2-3; TRBD2 agrees at 7 bases. This CDR3 is 13 amino acids long. CDR1 is SNHLY and CDR2 is FYNNEI in the germline V gene. V lost 6 bases, J lost 3 bases, and 3 bases stayed unmatched. CDR3 nucleotides: TGTGCCAGCAGCGGGAGGATTACAGATACGCAGTATTTT. Amino acids: CASSGRITDTQYF.

The CDR3 DNA sequence: TGTGCCACGGAAACTACAGAGGGCTCCTACGAGCAGTACTTC. This gives the protein CATETTEGSYEQYF. The chain carries TRBV15 and TRBJ2-7; maybe TRBD2 (5 bases). Germline-derived CDR1 and CDR2 are LNHNV and YYDKDF (reference sequence). The V and J ends lost 9 bases and 0 bases respectively, with 15 bases between them. CDR3 size: 14 residues.

This clone was seen more than once but under ten times. This chain uses TRBV6-4 with TRBJ1-3, with 8 nucleotides matching TRBD1. Germline V gene data show CDR1 as MRHNA and CDR2 as SNTAGT. CDR3 size: 14 residues. With 5 bases clipped from V and 4 bases from J, the junction kept 4 bases outside the gene matches. The CDR3 reads CASSLRTGGNTIYF. The CDR3 DNA follows: TGTGCCAGCAGTTTACGGACAGGGGGAAACACCATATATTTT.

V is TRBV9 and J is TRBJ2-5; 9 nucleotides line up with TRBD2. The CDR3 is made up of 16 amino acids. With 0 bases clipped from V and 2 bases from J, the junction kept 5 bases outside the gene matches. Per the germline V gene, CDR1 is SGDLS and CDR2 is YYNGEE. For the CDR3, the DNA is TGTGCCAGCAGCGTAGGCGTAGCGGGAGTTCAAGAGACCCAGTACTTC. Translation gives CASSVGVAGVQETQYF.

This rearrangement joins TRBV5-1 to TRBJ2-1; D is perhaps TRBD1 (6 bases). Trimming cost V 3 bases and J 0 bases, with 13 bases left between them. The CDR3 consists of 16 residues. From germline, CDR1 is SGHRS and CDR2 YFSETQ. The CDR3 DNA reads as TGCGCCAGCAGCTCAGGACAGACCAGCTCCTACAATGAGCAGTTCTTC. It yields the protein CASSSGQTSSYNEQFF.

J is TRBJ1-5 and V is TRBV7-2; unclear D gene. This CDR3 spans 15 amino acids. V lost 5 bases and J 7 bases, leaving 18 bases between the germline ends. Germline CDR1 is SGHTA and CDR2 is FQGNSA. The CDR3 DNA reads as TGTGCCAGCAGCCCCTTGATAGGGAGCAGCCAGCCCCAGCATTTT. It specifies CASSPLIGSSQPQHF.

The chain combines TRBV6-1 with TRBJ2-3; 8 bases fit TRBD1. The germline V gene encodes CDR1 MNHNS and CDR2 SASEGT. With 4 bases clipped from V and 3 bases from J, the junction kept 0 bases outside the gene matches. CDR3 length equals 13 residues. CDR3 amino acids: CASSGQGTDTQYF. The CDR3 DNA is TGTGCCAGCAGTGGACAGGGGACAGATACGCAGTATTTT.

The V call is TRBV29-1, the J call TRBJ2-5; 7 bases fit TRBD1. Losses at the gene ends were 7 bases for V and 4 bases for J; bases not matched to a gene: 9. The CDR3 loop spans 13 amino acids. Per the germline V gene, CDR1 is SQVTM and CDR2 is ANQGSEA. Written as DNA, the CDR3 is TGCAGCGGGGCGACAGGGAACCGAGAGACCCAGTACTTC. Encoded protein: CSGATGNRETQYF.